The sample holds many counts of the clone carrying this T cell receptor beta chain. Its antigen is still unknown. The sample is drawn from a study of T-cell reconstitution after alpha-beta-depleted transplantation in children. During its preparation, the TCRbeta library received unique molecular identifiers. TCRdb itself ran the PCR reads through MiXCR, one entry per CDR3 protein. This sample carries hundreds of thousands of distinct CDR3 sequences, around 16% of them seen once, and the ten largest clones take 25% to 30%. Study observations and caveats: By one year post-transplant, T-cell counts and diversity largely arose from T cells that were newly produced.

With V trimmed by 2 bases and J by 1 base, 2 bases remained unmatched. Germline assignment: CDR1 SGDLS and CDR2 YYNGEE. The length of the CDR3 is 15 residues. V usage is TRBV9 and J usage is TRBJ2-2, with TRBD2 matching 7 bases. The clonotype comes from a boy less than two years old who had a stem cell transplant for Wiskott-Aldrich syndrome, so the T cells may come from the graft donor. Sequencing was performed on PBMCs, mostly from graft donor cells, taken 360 days after TCRalphabeta/CD19-depleted stem cell transplant. The CDR3 DNA sequence: TGTGCCAGCAGCGTTGGCGGGGGGAACACCGGGGAGCTGTTTTTT. Translating gives CASSVGGGNTGELFF. The full variable domain, in which reference TRBV9 and TRBJ2-2 provide the parts outside the CDR3, is DSGVTQTPKHLITATGQRVTLRCSPRSGDLSVYWYQQSLDQGLQFLIQYYNGEERAKGNILERFSAQQFPDLHSELNLSSLELGDSALYFCASSVGGGNTGELFFGEGSRLTVL.